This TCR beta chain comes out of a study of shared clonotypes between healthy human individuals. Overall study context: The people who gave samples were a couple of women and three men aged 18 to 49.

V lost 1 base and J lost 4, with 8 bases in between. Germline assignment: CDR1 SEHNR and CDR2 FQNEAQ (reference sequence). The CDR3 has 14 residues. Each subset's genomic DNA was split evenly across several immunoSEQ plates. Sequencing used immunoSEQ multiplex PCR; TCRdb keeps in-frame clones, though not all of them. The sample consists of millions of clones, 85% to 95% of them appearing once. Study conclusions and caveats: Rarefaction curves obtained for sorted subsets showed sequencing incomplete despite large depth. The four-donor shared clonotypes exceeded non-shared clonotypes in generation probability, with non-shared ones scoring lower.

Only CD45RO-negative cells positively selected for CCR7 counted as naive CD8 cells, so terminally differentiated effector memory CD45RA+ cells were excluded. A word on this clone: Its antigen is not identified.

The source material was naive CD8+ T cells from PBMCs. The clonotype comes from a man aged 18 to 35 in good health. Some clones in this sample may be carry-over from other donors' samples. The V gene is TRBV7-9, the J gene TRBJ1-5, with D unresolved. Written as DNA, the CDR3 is TGTGCCAGCAGCTTAGTGCAGGATAATCAGCCCCAGCATTTT. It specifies CASSLVQDNQPQHF.